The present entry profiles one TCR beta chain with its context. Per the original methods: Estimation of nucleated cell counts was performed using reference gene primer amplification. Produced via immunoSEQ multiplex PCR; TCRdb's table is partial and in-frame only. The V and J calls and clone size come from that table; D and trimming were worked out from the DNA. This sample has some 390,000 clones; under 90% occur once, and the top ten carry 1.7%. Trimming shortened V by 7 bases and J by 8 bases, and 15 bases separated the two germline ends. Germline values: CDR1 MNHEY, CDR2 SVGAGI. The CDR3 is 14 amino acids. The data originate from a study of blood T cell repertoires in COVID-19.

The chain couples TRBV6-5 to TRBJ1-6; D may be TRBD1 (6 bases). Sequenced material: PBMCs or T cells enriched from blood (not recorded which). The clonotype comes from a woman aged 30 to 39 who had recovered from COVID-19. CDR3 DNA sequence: TGTGCCAGCAACGCCAGGGGTAAATATTCACCCCTCCACTTT. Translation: CASNARGKYSPLHF.